The next 20 T cell receptor beta chains were all read from a single sample in a study of metastatic and nonmetastatic thyroid tumors. Using MiXCR, TCRdb re-called clones from the PCR reads. The table includes 14,000 or so clones, approximately 30% detected once. Every patient was untreated before thyroid surgery. Specimen: tumor tissue. Receptor source: a female donor with papillary thyroid cancer or a benign thyroid nodule (not recorded which). Some clones in this sample may be carry-over from other donors' samples.

This clone showed up just a few times. This chain links TRBV4-1 with TRBJ2-5; D assignment may be TRBD1 or TRBD2 (5 bases each). Trimming removed 4 bases from V and 5 bases from J, with 17 bases in between. This CDR3 has 15 residues. The germline CDR1 and CDR2 sequences are MGHRA and YSYEKL. The CDR3 DNA sequence: TGCGCCAGCAGCCCACAGTGGGGGACCGGCGAGACCCAGTACTTC. Translated: CASSPQWGTGETQYF.

This clone was found a few times. The chain carries TRBV6-1 and TRBJ2-7; D perhaps matches TRBD2 (6 bases). V was clipped by 6 bases and J by 0 bases, with 15 bases between them. The CDR3 covers 15 residues. The V gene's germline CDR1 is MNHNS and CDR2 SASEGT. DNA of the CDR3: TGTGCCAGCAGGGTGGTAGCGGAAGGCTCCTACGAGCAGTACTTC. Amino acid sequence: CASRVVAEGSYEQYF.

The gene calls are TRBV6-1 and TRBJ2-2, with 7 bases matching TRBD1. CDR1 and CDR2 from the germline V gene are MNHNS and SASEGT. The CDR3 runs to 14 residues. Losses at the gene ends were 2 bases for V and 3 bases for J; bases not matched to a gene: 0. The CDR3: CASSEQGDTGELFF. DNA for the CDR3: TGTGCCAGCAGTGAACAGGGGGACACCGGGGAGCTGTTTTTT.

This clone was observed at least ten times. V is TRBV28 and J is TRBJ2-1; D is uncertain. This CDR3 spans 13 amino acids. Trimming removed 5 bases from V and 5 bases from J, with 10 bases in between. The germline gives CDR1 MDHEN, CDR2 SYDVKM. CDR3 residues: CASSPSGNNEQFF. The CDR3 DNA sequence: TGTGCCAGCAGTCCCTCAGGAAACAATGAGCAGTTCTTC.

This clone has just one count. The chain employs TRBV20-1 and TRBJ2-7; TRBD2 is a possible D gene (6 bases). Germline CDR1 DFQATT, CDR2 SNEGSKA (reference sequence). The CDR3 has 11 amino acids. Trimming shortened V by 6 bases and J by 4 bases, and 10 bases separated the two germline ends. The CDR3 DNA is TGCAGTGCCAGACTAGGGTACGAGCAGTACTTC. The encoded protein is CSARLGYEQYF.

Only a few counts were recorded for this clone. The gene calls are TRBV20-1 and TRBJ2-1; D call uncertain. The V gene's germline CDR1 is DFQATT and CDR2 SNEGSKA (reference sequence). This CDR3 comprises 11 residues. V gave up 6 bases and J gave up 8 bases, with 11 bases separating them. The CDR3 region is CSAPRPYEQFF. The CDR3 DNA reads as TGCAGTGCCCCTCGTCCGTATGAGCAGTTCTTC.

Relative to its sample, this clone is medium-sized (0.01 to 0.1%). The J gene is TRBJ2-5, the V gene TRBV3-1; 8 nucleotides line up with TRBD2. Germline V gene sequence: CDR1 LGHDT, CDR2 YNNKEL (reference sequence). This CDR3 spans 16 amino acids. The J segment lost 4 bases and the V segment lost 1 base, leaving 8 bases of the junction unmatched. CDR3 DNA sequence: TGTGCCAGCAGCCAAGCTAGCGGGCCGACATTAGAGACCCAGTACTTC. It specifies CASSQASGPTLETQYF.

There are a few counts of this clone. The chain has TRBV2 and TRBJ1-6; maybe TRBD1 (6 bases). Deletions cut 2 bases from V and 14 bases from J, with 13 bases between. Looked up from germline, CDR1 is SNHLY and CDR2 is FYNNEI. CDR3 length equals 13 residues. In DNA, the CDR3 is TGTGCCAGCAGTGAACAGGGGCTCTCTTCCCTCCACTTT. This codes for CASSEQGLSSLHF.

This clone was recorded a few times. J is TRBJ1-3 and V is TRBV30; D call uncertain. Germline assignment: CDR1 GTSNPN and CDR2 SVGIG (reference sequence). CDR3 size: 15 residues. Trimming took 2 bases from V and 0 from J, leaving 11 bases between them. CDR3 sequence reads: CAWSYLGSSGNTIYF. Here the CDR3 DNA reads TGTGCCTGGAGTTATCTAGGCAGCTCTGGAAACACCATATATTTT.

V is TRBV7-6 and J is TRBJ2-5, with D perhaps matching TRBD1 or TRBD2 (5 bases each). V was cut by 7 bases and J by 4 bases, with 19 bases left in between. The CDR3 length is 15 residues. The V gene's germline CDR1 is SGHVS and CDR2 FNYEAQ. The CDR3, as DNA: TGTGCCAGCATCCTATGGGGACGGGGATCAGAGACCCAGTACTTC. Amino acid sequence: CASILWGRGSETQYF.

The gene calls are TRBV5-1 and TRBJ2-3; TRBD1 aligns across 8 bases. V shed 4 bases, J shed 0 bases, and the junction held 7 bases outside the gene matches. Germline CDR1 reads SGHRS; CDR2 reads YFSETQ. The CDR3 contains 16 residues. CDR3 coding DNA: TGCGCCAGCAGCACGCAGACAGGGGCTAGCACAGATACGCAGTATTTT. It is translated as CASSTQTGASTDTQYF.

This chain links TRBV6-1 with TRBJ2-2, with D perhaps matching TRBD2 (5 bases). This CDR3 is built from 13 residues. Germline V CDR1 and CDR2: MNHNS, SASEGT. The V end lost 3 bases, the J end lost 5 bases, and 7 bases lay between the germline ends. The CDR3 region has the DNA TGTGCCAGCAGTGACGGGGAGACCGGGGAGCTGTTTTTT. Protein product: CASSDGETGELFF.

The sample holds many counts of this clone. As DNA, the CDR3 is TGTGCCAGCAGCTTGGGACTGCGCAGACCCACTGAAGCTTTCTTT. The encoded protein is CASSLGLRRPTEAFF. V gene TRBV5-8 combines with J gene TRBJ1-1; D is unclear. CDR1 and CDR2 from the germline V gene are SGHTS and YDEGEE. The ends were cut back, 0 bases at V and 4 bases at J, with 13 bases in the middle. The CDR3 is made up of 15 amino acids.

The chain uses TRBV19 and TRBJ2-3; tentative D call: TRBD1 (6 bases). The CDR3 covers 14 residues. V lost 5 bases and J lost 3, with 12 bases in between. Looked up from germline, CDR1 is LNHDA and CDR2 is SQIVND (reference sequence). The CDR3 here is CASSSGHRTDTQYF. In nucleotides, the CDR3 is TGTGCCAGTAGTTCGGGACATCGGACAGATACGCAGTATTTT.

This clone was recorded at least ten times. This may be a read error: a much more frequent sequence differs by one nucleotide. The chain is built from TRBV2 and TRBJ2-2, with D tentatively TRBD2 (6 bases). CDR3 length: 14 amino acids. The V gene's germline CDR1 is SNHLY and CDR2 FYNNEI. The CDR3 coding sequence is TGTGCCAGCAAGGCTAGCGAGAACACCGGGGGGCTGTTTTTT. Its translation is CASKASENTGGLFF.

The genes are TRBV4-1 and TRBJ1-2; tentative D call: TRBD1 (5 bases). The V end was cut by 1 base, the J end by 2 bases, with 11 bases between. The CDR3 sequence is 15 residues long. Germline V gives CDR1 MGHRA, CDR2 YSYEKL. The CDR3 region is CASSQGRGDNYGYTF. CDR3 sequence (DNA): TGCGCCAGCAGCCAAGGTCGTGGGGACAACTATGGCTACACCTTC.

This clone was found many times. An end of the junction does not agree with germline; a read error may underlie this. The chain uses TRBV3-1 and TRBJ1-1; weak D call: TRBD1 (5 bases). Germline-derived CDR1 and CDR2 are LGHDT and YNNKEL (reference sequence). CDR3 length: 13 amino acids. The CDR3: CASSQYGGAEAFF. CDR3 nucleotide sequence: TGTGCCAGCAGCCAGTACGGAGGGGCTGAGGCTTTCTTT.

As for this clone: The junction departs from germline at one end; a sequencing error may be responsible. The chain combines TRBV20-1 with TRBJ2-2; the D is unclear. Germline V gives CDR1 DFQATT, CDR2 SNEGSKA (reference sequence). The CDR3 loop spans 17 amino acids. This CDR3 is CSAPVLGRVGNTVELFF. The CDR3, as DNA: TGCAGTGCTCCGGTACTGGGAAGAGTTGGGAACACCGTGGAGCTGTTTTTT.

In this sample, this clone is medium-sized. Its ends do not fully match the called genes, so a read error is possible. The gene calls are TRBV6-1 and TRBJ2-1, with TRBD1 matching over 7 bases. The CDR3 runs 15 residues. Germline loops: CDR1 MNHNS, CDR2 SASEGT. In DNA form, the CDR3 reads TGTGCCAGCAGCGAAGACAGGGTGGGGTACAATGAGCAGTTCTTC. It is translated as CASSEDRVGYNEQFF.

By frequency in the sample, this clone is medium-sized. CDR3 in amino acids: CASSIPRESTEAFF. The CDR3, as DNA: TGTGCCAGTAGTATCCCCAGGGAATCCACTGAAGCTTTCTTT. This sequence joins TRBV19 and TRBJ1-1, with TRBD1 as a possible D gene (5 bases). This CDR3 region has 14 residues. CDR1 LNHDA and CDR2 SQIVND come from the germline V gene (reference sequence). Trimming pared 3 bases from V and 4 bases from J, leaving 12 bases between.